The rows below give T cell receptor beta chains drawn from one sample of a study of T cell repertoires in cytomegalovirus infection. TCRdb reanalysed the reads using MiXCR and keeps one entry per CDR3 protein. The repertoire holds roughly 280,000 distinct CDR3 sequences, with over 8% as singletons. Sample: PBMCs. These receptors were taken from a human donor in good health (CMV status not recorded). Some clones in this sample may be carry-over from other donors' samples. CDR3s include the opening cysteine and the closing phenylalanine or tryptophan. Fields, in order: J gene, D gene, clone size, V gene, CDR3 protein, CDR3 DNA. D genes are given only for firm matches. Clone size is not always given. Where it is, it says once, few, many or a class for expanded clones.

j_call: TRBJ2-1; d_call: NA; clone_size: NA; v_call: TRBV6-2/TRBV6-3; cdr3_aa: CASSYALERYEQFF; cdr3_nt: TGTGCCAGCAGTTACGCTCTGGAGAGATATGAGCAGTTCTTC
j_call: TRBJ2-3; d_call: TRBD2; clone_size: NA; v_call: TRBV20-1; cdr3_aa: CSARTSGGGTDTQYF; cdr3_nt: TGCAGTGCTAGGACTAGCGGGGGTGGCACAGATACGCAGTATTTT
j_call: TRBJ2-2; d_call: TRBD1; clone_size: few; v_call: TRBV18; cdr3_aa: CASSPTGTGAARGELFF; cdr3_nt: TGTGCCAGCTCACCAACCGGGACAGGGGCTGCTCGCGGGGAGCTGTTTTTT
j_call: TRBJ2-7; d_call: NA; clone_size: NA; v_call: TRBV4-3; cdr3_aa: CASSQEWRTLGSYEQYF; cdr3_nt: TGCGCCAGCAGCCAAGAGTGGAGGACCCTGGGGTCCTACGAGCAGTACTTC
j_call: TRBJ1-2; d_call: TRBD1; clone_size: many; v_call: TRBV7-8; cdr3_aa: CASSQQGASGYTF; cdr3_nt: TGTGCCAGCAGCCAACAGGGGGCGAGTGGCTACACCTTC
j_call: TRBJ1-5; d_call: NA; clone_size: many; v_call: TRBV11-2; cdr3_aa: CASSLVPGTKDGFNQPQHF; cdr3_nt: TGTGCCAGCAGCTTAGTACCCGGGACCAAAGACGGCTTCAATCAGCCCCAGCATTTT
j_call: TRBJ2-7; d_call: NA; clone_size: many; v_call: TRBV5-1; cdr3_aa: CASSLASGHGISYEQYF; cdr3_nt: TGCGCCAGCAGCTTGGCCTCGGGACACGGGATCTCCTACGAGCAGTACTTC
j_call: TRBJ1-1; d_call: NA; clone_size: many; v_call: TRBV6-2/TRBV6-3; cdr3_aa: CASRRGKGFMNTEAFF; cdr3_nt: TGTGCCAGCAGGCGAGGAAAGGGGTTCATGAACACTGAAGCTTTCTTT
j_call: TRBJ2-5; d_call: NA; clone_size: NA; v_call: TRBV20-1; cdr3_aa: CSATDNNALGETQYF; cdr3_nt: TGCAGTGCTACGGACAACAACGCCTTGGGGGAGACCCAGTACTTC
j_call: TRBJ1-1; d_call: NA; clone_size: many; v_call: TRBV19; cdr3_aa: CASSPRAMNTEAFF; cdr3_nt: TGTGCCAGTTCCCCCAGGGCCATGAACACTGAAGCTTTCTTT
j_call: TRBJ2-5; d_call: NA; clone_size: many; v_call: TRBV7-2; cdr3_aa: CASSLGPMGETQYF; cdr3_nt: TGTGCCAGCAGCTTGGGCCCAATGGGGGAGACCCAGTACTTC
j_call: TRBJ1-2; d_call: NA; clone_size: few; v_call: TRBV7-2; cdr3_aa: CASSLGREDGYTF; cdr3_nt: TGTGCCAGCAGCTTAGGAAGGGAGGATGGCTACACCTTC
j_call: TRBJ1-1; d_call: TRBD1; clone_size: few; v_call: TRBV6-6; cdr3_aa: CASSGQGLNTEAFF; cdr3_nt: TGTGCCAGCAGTGGACAGGGGTTGAACACTGAAGCTTTCTTT
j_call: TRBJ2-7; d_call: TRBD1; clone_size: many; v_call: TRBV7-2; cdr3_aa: CASSQGKTGGYEQYF; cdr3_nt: TGTGCCAGCAGCCAAGGAAAGACAGGGGGCTACGAGCAGTACTTC
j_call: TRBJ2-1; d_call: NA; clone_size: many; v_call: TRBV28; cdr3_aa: CASSSQVVSYNEQFF; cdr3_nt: TGTGCCAGCAGTTCTCAGGTAGTTTCCTACAATGAGCAGTTCTTC
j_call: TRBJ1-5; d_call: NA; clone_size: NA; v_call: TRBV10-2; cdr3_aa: CASSESFQPQHF; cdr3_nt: TGCGCCAGCAGTGAGTCGTTTCAGCCCCAGCATTTT